Listed below are T cell receptor beta chains from one sample, sequenced in a study of Ad26.COV2.S vaccination and SARS-CoV-2 variants. Produced via immunoSEQ multiplex PCR; TCRdb's table is partial and in-frame only. The data show about 460,000 clones, with roughly nine tenths seen just once and 1.5% to 2% held by the top ten. The source material was peripheral blood, sampled in a trial of Ad26.COV2.S vaccine versus placebo. The origin of the receptors is a person aged 18-65 years who received the Ad26.COV2.S COVID-19 vaccine or a placebo. CDR3s include the opening cysteine and the closing phenylalanine or tryptophan. The D gene is left open where the match is weak. Size is omitted from some rows. Given values are once, few, many or a class for expanded clones.

v_call	j_call	clone_size	d_call	cdr3_nt	cdr3_aa
TRBV18	TRBJ1-3	-	-	TGTGCCAGCTCATCCGCACCAGTACCAAGCGGACGGGCTGGAAACACCATATATTTT	CASSSAPVPSGRAGNTIYF
TRBV5-5	TRBJ2-5	-	-	TGTGCCAGCAGCCGGGGGCACCAAGAGACCCAGTACTTC	CASSRGHQETQYF
TRBV2	TRBJ2-7	-	-	TGTGCCAGCAGTGAACCCTACGAGCAGTACTTC	CASSEPYEQYF
TRBV6-5	TRBJ2-1	once	TRBD2	TGTGCCACCTACAGCGGGGGCGTGGAGAATGAGCAGTTCTTC	CATYSGGVENEQFF
TRBV6-6	TRBJ1-6	few	-	TGTGCCAGCAGTTTCAGAGTGGCACCCCTCCACTTT	CASSFRVAPLHF
TRBV6-2/TRBV6-3	TRBJ2-2	-	-	TGTGCCAGCAGTTCCGCCTGGCGGGCCGGGGAGCTGTTTTTT	CASSSAWRAGELFF
TRBV30	TRBJ2-5	-	TRBD2	TGTGCCTGGACACCCCCGGTAGGACTAGCGGGGCAAGAGACCCAGTACTTC	CAWTPPVGLAGQETQYF
TRBV4-2	TRBJ2-1	-	TRBD2	TGTGCCAGCAGCCAAGACACTAGCGGGAGAGCTGAGCAGTTCTTC	CASSQDTSGRAEQFF
TRBV6-5	TRBJ1-4	-	-	TGTGCCAGCGTCCTGAGGCTACCAACTAATGAAAAACTGTTTTTT	CASVLRLPTNEKLFF
TRBV28	TRBJ1-2	-	-	TGTGCCAGCAGTTCTGTCTATGGCTACACCTTC	CASSSVYGYTF
TRBV5-1	TRBJ2-5	-	-	TGCGCCAGCAGCCCCGGACGGATCACAAAAGAGACCCAGTACTTC	CASSPGRITKETQYF
TRBV7-2	TRBJ2-4	once	TRBD1	TGTGCCAGCAGCTCGACAGGGGGTAGGAACATTCAGTACTTC	CASSSTGGRNIQYF
TRBV2	TRBJ1-6	-	TRBD1	TGTGCCAGCAGTGAAGCGGGACAGGGGAATTCACCCCTCCACTTT	CASSEAGQGNSPLHF
TRBV28	TRBJ1-1	once	-	TGTGCCAGCAGTTCCTTAAAAGCTTTCTTT	CASSSLKAFF
TRBV28	TRBJ1-2	-	TRBD1	TGTGCCAGCAGCCACTGGACAGGGCTAGTCACTAACTATGGCTACACCTTC	CASSHWTGLVTNYGYTF
TRBV5-4	TRBJ1-2	-	-	TGTGCCAGCAGCTGGGGGGCAGGGATTCGGGATGGCTACACCTTC	CASSWGAGIRDGYTF
TRBV4-2	TRBJ1-2	-	-	TGTGCCAGCAGCCGCGGCATCAATGGCTACACCTTC	CASSRGINGYTF
TRBV18	TRBJ1-2	-	TRBD1	TGTGCCAGCTCACTTATCGGACAGGCCAACTATGGCTACACCTTC	CASSLIGQANYGYTF
TRBV2	TRBJ1-2	-	-	TGTGCCAGCAGTGAACTGACATATTCGGTCGATGGCTACACCTTC	CASSELTYSVDGYTF
TRBV18	TRBJ1-3	-	TRBD1	TGTGCCAGCTCACCCTCATTAGGGACAGCCTCTGGAAACACCATATATTTT	CASSPSLGTASGNTIYF
TRBV19	TRBJ1-2	-	-	TGTGCCAGTAACCCAGGCGGCTATGGCTACACCTTC	CASNPGGYGYTF
TRBV2	TRBJ1-1	-	-	TGTGCCAGCAGTAGGGAGGAAGCTTTCTTT	CASSREEAFF
TRBV6-6	TRBJ2-3	-	-	TGTGCCAGCAGCCGATACCGCACAGATACGCAGTATTTT	CASSRYRTDTQYF
TRBV6-6	TRBJ2-7	-	-	TGTGCCAGCAGTTACTCCGGTCGCTCCTACGAGCAGTACTTC	CASSYSGRSYEQYF
TRBV7-9	TRBJ1-1	-	-	TGTGCCAGCAGCTTCAAGGGTACTCTGGGCACTGAAGCTTTCTTT	CASSFKGTLGTEAFF
TRBV3-1/TRBV3-2	TRBJ1-2	-	-	TGTGCCAGCAGCCAAGTCAAGTCGCCCTGGGGAGGCTACACCTTC	CASSQVKSPWGGYTF
TRBV18	TRBJ2-6	-	-	TGTGCCAGCTCACCGGACAGACTCTCTGGGGCCAACGTCCTGACTTTC	CASSPDRLSGANVLTF
TRBV6-2/TRBV6-3	TRBJ1-6	-	-	TGTGCCAGCAGCACGTGGAATTCACCCCTCCACTTT	CASSTWNSPLHF
TRBV18	TRBJ2-2	-	-	TGTGCCAGCTCACCTAATCGACGGACGAACACCGGGGAGCTGTTTTTT	CASSPNRRTNTGELFF
TRBV19	TRBJ2-5	-	TRBD1	TGTGCCAGTAGTCTGGGGACAGGGGAAGAGACCCAGTACTTC	CASSLGTGEETQYF
TRBV6-5	TRBJ2-1	-	-	TGTGCCAGCAGGCGATCAGGGGACAATGAGCAGTTCTTC	CASRRSGDNEQFF
TRBV3-1/TRBV3-2	TRBJ2-7	few	TRBD2	TGTGCCAGCAGCCAAGATACACTAGCGGCCTACGAGCAGTACTTC	CASSQDTLAAYEQYF
TRBV2	TRBJ2-5	-	-	TGTGCCAGCAGTGAAGGACTAGTCGACGGGGAGACCCAGTACTTC	CASSEGLVDGETQYF
TRBV28	TRBJ1-1	-	-	TGTGCCAGCAGTTTCGGGCAGGGGTGGACTGAAGCTTTCTTT	CASSFGQGWTEAFF
TRBV13	TRBJ2-3	-	-	TGTGCCAGCAGCTCCCGCCGGGGTACAGATACGCAGTATTTT	CASSSRRGTDTQYF
TRBV5-1	TRBJ2-1	-	-	TGCGCCAGCAGCTTGGCACGGGAATCGGATGAGCAGTTCTTC	CASSLARESDEQFF
TRBV29-1	TRBJ1-1	-	-	TGCAGCGTTGGCGTGGGGCGGGTCACCGAAGCTTTCTTT	CSVGVGRVTEAFF
TRBV28	TRBJ2-1	-	TRBD2	TGTGCCAGCAGTTTGCGGGAGGCCCCCTACAATGAGCAGTTCTTC	CASSLREAPYNEQFF
TRBV7-9	TRBJ2-1	-	TRBD2	TGTGCCAGCAGCTTAGGTCGGACTAGCGGGAGCTCCTACAATGAGCAGTTCTTC	CASSLGRTSGSSYNEQFF
TRBV3-1/TRBV3-2	TRBJ2-3	-	-	TGTGCCAGCAGCCAAGATCCAGGCAGTTTCACAGATACGCAGTATTTT	CASSQDPGSFTDTQYF
TRBV7-2	TRBJ1-6	-	-	TGTGCCAGCAATAATCAGGGGCTGCAATCGCCCCTCCACTTT	CASNNQGLQSPLHF
TRBV5-1	TRBJ2-3	-	TRBD2	TGCGCCAGCAGCTTGCTAGCGGGAGTTCCAGATACGCAGTATTTT	CASSLLAGVPDTQYF
TRBV7-3	TRBJ2-3	-	TRBD1	TGTGCCAGCAGCTTACAGGGACAGAGTCTCAGAGGCACAGATACGCAGTATTTT	CASSLQGQSLRGTDTQYF
TRBV6-6	TRBJ2-3	-	TRBD2	TGTGCCAGCAGTCTAAGAGGACTAGCGGGGGGAACTCGGTCAGATACGCAGTATTTT	CASSLRGLAGGTRSDTQYF
TRBV6-5	TRBJ2-7	-	TRBD1	TGTGCCAGCAGTTACTCCCAAGGACAGGGGGTTCACGAGCAGTACTTC	CASSYSQGQGVHEQYF
TRBV3-1/TRBV3-2	TRBJ2-5	-	-	TGTGCCAGCAGCCAAGATCCGGCAGCCCAAGAGACCCAGTACTTC	CASSQDPAAQETQYF
TRBV28	TRBJ1-1	-	-	TGTGCCAGCAGTGGGACCGGGGTTGAGAACACTGAAGCTTTCTTT	CASSGTGVENTEAFF
TRBV7-3	TRBJ2-3	-	-	TGTGCCAGCAGCTTAGGTCCAGGGACAGATACGCAGTATTTT	CASSLGPGTDTQYF
TRBV10-2	TRBJ2-7	-	TRBD1	TGCGCCAGCAGTGAGTCCCAGGGGGTGACCTACGAGCAGTACTTC	CASSESQGVTYEQYF
TRBV9	TRBJ1-2	once	-	TGTGCCAGCAGCACTACAGGTGTCTCTAACTATGGCTACACCTTC	CASSTTGVSNYGYTF
TRBV25-1	TRBJ1-4	once	-	TGTGCCAGCAGTGACTCTATGGGGGGGGAAAAACTGTTTTTT	CASSDSMGGEKLFF
TRBV13	TRBJ2-2	-	-	TGTGCCAGCAGCTCCCTAACCGGGGAGCTGTTTTTT	CASSSLTGELFF
TRBV2	TRBJ1-6	-	-	TGTGCCAGCACTACAGCCCAAAATTCACCCCTCCACTTT	CASTTAQNSPLHF
TRBV29-1	TRBJ2-3	-	-	TGCAGCGTTCACTCGTCCGCAGATACGCAGTATTTT	CSVHSSADTQYF
TRBV4-1	TRBJ1-2	once	TRBD1	TGCGCCAGCAGCCAAGGGGGACAGTATGGCTACACCTTC	CASSQGGQYGYTF
TRBV6-6	TRBJ1-4	-	TRBD1	TGTGCCAGCAGTTCGTCAGGGGGCCCTGAAAAACTGTTTTTT	CASSSSGGPEKLFF
TRBV3-1/TRBV3-2	TRBJ2-2	-	-	TGTGCCAGCAGCCAAGGGTGGGCGAACACCGGGGAGCTGTTTTTT	CASSQGWANTGELFF
TRBV20-1	TRBJ1-2	-	TRBD1	TGCAGTGCTAGTAAGACAGGGGTTAACTATGGCTACACCTTC	CSASKTGVNYGYTF
TRBV27	TRBJ1-1	-	-	TGTGCCAGTAGGACGAACACTGAAGCTTTCTTT	CASRTNTEAFF